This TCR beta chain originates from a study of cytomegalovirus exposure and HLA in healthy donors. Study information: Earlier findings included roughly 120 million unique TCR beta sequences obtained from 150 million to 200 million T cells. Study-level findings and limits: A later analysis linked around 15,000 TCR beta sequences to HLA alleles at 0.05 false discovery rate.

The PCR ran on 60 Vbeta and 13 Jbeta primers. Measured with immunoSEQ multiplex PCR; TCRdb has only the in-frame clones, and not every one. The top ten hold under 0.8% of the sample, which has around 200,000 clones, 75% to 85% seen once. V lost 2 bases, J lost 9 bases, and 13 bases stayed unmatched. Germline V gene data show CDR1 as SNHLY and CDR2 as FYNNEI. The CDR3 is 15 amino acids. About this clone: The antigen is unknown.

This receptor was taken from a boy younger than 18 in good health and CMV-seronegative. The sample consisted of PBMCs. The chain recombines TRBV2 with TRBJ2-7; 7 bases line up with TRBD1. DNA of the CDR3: TGTGCCAGCAGTGAAAAAACAGGGGTTGGCAGTCGGCAGTACTTC. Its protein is CASSEKTGVGSRQYF.